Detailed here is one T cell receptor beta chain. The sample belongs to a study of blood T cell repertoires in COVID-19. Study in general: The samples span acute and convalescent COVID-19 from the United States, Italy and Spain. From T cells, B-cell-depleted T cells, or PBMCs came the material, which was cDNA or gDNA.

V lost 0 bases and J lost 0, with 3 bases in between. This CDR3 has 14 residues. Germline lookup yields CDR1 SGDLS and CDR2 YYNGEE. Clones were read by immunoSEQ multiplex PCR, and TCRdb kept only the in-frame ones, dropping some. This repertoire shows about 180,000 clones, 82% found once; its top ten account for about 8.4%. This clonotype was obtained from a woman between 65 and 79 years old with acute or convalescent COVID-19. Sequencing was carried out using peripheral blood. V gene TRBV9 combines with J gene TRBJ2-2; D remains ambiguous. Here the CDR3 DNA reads TGTGCCAGCAGCGTAGCTACGAACACCGGGGAGCTGTTTTTT. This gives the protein CASSVATNTGELFF.